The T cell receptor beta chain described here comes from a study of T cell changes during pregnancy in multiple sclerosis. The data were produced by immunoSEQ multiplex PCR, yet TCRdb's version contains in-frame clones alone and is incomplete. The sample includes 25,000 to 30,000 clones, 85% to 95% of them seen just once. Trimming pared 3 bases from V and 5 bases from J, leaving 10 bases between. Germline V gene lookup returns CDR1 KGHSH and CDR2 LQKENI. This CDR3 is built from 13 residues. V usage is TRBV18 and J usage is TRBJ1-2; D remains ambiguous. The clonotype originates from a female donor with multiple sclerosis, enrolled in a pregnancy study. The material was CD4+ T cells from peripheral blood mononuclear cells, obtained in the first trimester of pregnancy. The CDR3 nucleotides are TGTGCCAGCTCACCCGGCGGGGAGTATGGCTACACCTTC. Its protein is CASSPGGEYGYTF.